Following are 16 T cell receptor beta chains from one sample sequenced in a study of cytomegalovirus exposure and HLA in healthy donors. PCR used 60 Vbeta primers and 13 Jbeta primers. Profiled with immunoSEQ multiplex PCR; TCRdb holds only in-frame clones, not every one. The data show around 230,000 clones, around 84% seen once. The material sequenced was PBMCs. The receptors here all came from a girl aged 2 to 10 in good health and CMV-seronegative.

J is TRBJ2-3 and V is TRBV6-6; no firm D call. Per germline, CDR1 MNHNY and CDR2 SVGAGI (reference sequence). CDR3 length equals 13 residues. Trimming took off 6 bases at V and 0 bases at J, with 7 bases between the two ends. CDR3 sequence: CASRWPSTDTQYF. CDR3 DNA sequence: TGTGCCAGCAGGTGGCCTAGCACAGATACGCAGTATTTT.

The chain combines TRBV13 with TRBJ2-7, with D possibly being TRBD2 (6 bases). V was clipped by 0 bases and J by 4 bases, with 19 bases between them. CDR1 is PRHDT, CDR2 FYEKMQ, per germline (reference sequence). This CDR3 comprises 17 residues. The DNA for the CDR3 is TGTGCCAGCAGCTTAGGCTTTACTAGCACAACAACGTACGAGCAGTACTTC. It yields the protein CASSLGFTSTTTYEQYF.

The J gene is TRBJ2-7, the V gene TRBV4-2; no firm D call. This CDR3 is built from 14 residues. Trimming removed 0 bases from V and 6 bases from J, with 12 bases in between. From germline, CDR1 is LGHNA and CDR2 YNFKEQ. The CDR3 coding sequence is TGTGCCAGCAGCCAAGATCTCCCCTCTAGCGAGCAGTACTTC. Translation gives CASSQDLPSSEQYF.

V and J are TRBV5-1 and TRBJ2-5; weak D call: TRBD2 (6 bases). The germline CDR1 and CDR2 sequences are SGHRS and YFSETQ. The CDR3 loop spans 14 amino acids. Trimming took off 0 bases at V and 4 bases at J, with 10 bases between the two ends. CDR3 DNA sequence: TGCGCCAGCAGCTTGGTCCTAGCGTCAGAGACCCAGTACTTC. As protein: CASSLVLASETQYF.

The genes are TRBV4-2 and TRBJ2-1; D gene ambiguous. V lost 8 bases and J 0 bases, leaving 11 bases between the germline ends. The CDR3 sequence is 14 residues long. Germline values: CDR1 LGHNA, CDR2 YNFKEQ. CDR3 sequence (DNA): TGTGCCAGCCGAGCACCGAGCTCCTACAATGAGCAGTTCTTC. Protein: CASRAPSSYNEQFF.

The genes are TRBV6-6 and TRBJ2-7, with TRBD2 matching over 7 bases. The V gene end was trimmed by 9 bases and the J gene end by 0 bases; junction bases not matched to a gene: 5. The germline gives CDR1 MNHNY, CDR2 SVGAGI (reference sequence). CDR3 length: 13 residues. CDR3 sequence: CASLAASSYEQYF. The DNA of the CDR3 is TGTGCCAGTCTAGCGGCCAGCTCCTACGAGCAGTACTTC.

The rearrangement uses TRBV29-1 and TRBJ2-5, with TRBD2 matching over 8 bases. The CDR3 totals 15 residues. Trimming cost V 4 bases and J 2 bases; bases outside gene matches: 9. Germline V gene sequence: CDR1 SQVTM, CDR2 ANQGSEA. The CDR3 nucleotides are TGCAGCGTTGGGGGCGGGAGGAGCGGGCAAGAGACCCAGTACTTC. This gives the protein CSVGGGRSGQETQYF. Full variable domain (missing parts from reference TRBV29-1 and TRBJ2-5): SAVISQKPSRDICQRGTSLTIQCQVDSQVTMMFWYRQQPGQSLTLIATANQGSEATYESGFVIDKFPISRPNLTFSTLTVSNMSPEDSSIYLCSVGGGRSGQETQYFGPGTRLLVL.

This clone was detected once. This rearrangement joins TRBV6-6 to TRBJ1-5; perhaps TRBD1 as D (5 bases). Looked up from germline, CDR1 is MNHNY and CDR2 is SVGAGI (reference sequence). Trimming took off 6 bases at V and 0 bases at J, with 12 bases between the two ends. The CDR3 loop spans 15 amino acids. CDR3 DNA sequence: TGTGCCAGCAGAATACAGGAGATTAGCAATCAGCCCCAGCATTTT. This sequence encodes CASRIQEISNQPQHF.

This clone has a single count. The V gene is TRBV5-7, the J gene TRBJ2-7, with D possibly being TRBD2 (7 bases). TRBV5-7 is an ORF, and what it does is uncertain. This CDR3 is 17 amino acids long. Trimming removed 0 bases from V and 3 bases from J, with 19 bases in between. This chain's CDR3 is CASSLEGGGVIYYEQYF. In DNA, the CDR3 is TGTGCCAGCAGCTTGGAGGGAGGGGGGGTTATCTACTACGAGCAGTACTTC.

The chain couples TRBV10-3 to TRBJ1-5; 12 nucleotides line up with TRBD1. Trimming took 3 bases from V and 1 from J; bases not matched to a gene: 13. The CDR3 extends over 20 amino acids. CDR1 ENHRY and CDR2 SYGVKD come from the germline V gene. The CDR3 bases are TGTGCCATCAGTGACCCGGGACAGGGGGCGCTTTCTCGCAGCAATCAGCCCCAGCATTTT. Translation gives CAISDPGQGALSRSNQPQHF.

The rearrangement joins TRBV5-1 to TRBJ2-1; 13 bases fit TRBD2. The CDR3 is 16 residues long. Germline V CDR1 and CDR2: SGHRS, YFSETQ. The J segment lost 5 bases and the V segment lost 3 bases, leaving 5 bases of the junction unmatched. This CDR3 is CASSSRTSGGNNEQFF. The CDR3 bases are TGCGCCAGCAGCTCACGGACTAGCGGGGGAAACAATGAGCAGTTCTTC.

V gene TRBV6-6 combines with J gene TRBJ2-1; D unclear. Trimming pared 7 bases from V and 0 bases from J, leaving 13 bases between. This CDR3 is built from 15 residues. The germline V gene has CDR1 MNHNY and CDR2 SVGAGI (reference sequence). In DNA form, the CDR3 reads TGTGCCAGCAAAATTTACGATAGCTCCTACAATGAGCAGTTCTTC. Its protein product is CASKIYDSSYNEQFF.

The gene calls are TRBV5-5 and TRBJ2-7, with 9 bases fitting TRBD1. The CDR3 length is 15 residues. V lost 4 bases and J lost 4; bases outside the gene matches: 9. Germline-derived CDR1 and CDR2 are SGHKS and YYEKEE (reference sequence). The CDR3 spells CASSQGQGSGYEQYF. The CDR3 DNA sequence: TGTGCCAGCAGCCAGGGACAGGGTAGTGGGTACGAGCAGTACTTC.

The chain uses TRBV4-1 and TRBJ1-1; TRBD1 might be the D (5 bases). Between the trimmed V and J ends, which lost 0 bases and 9 bases, there was a span of 14 bases. This CDR3 spans 14 amino acids. CDR1 is MGHRA and CDR2 is YSYEKL in the germline V gene. The CDR3 loop is CASSQEWGRTKAFF. The CDR3 DNA reads TGCGCCAGCAGCCAAGAATGGGGCCGGACTAAAGCTTTCTTT.

V usage is TRBV28 and J usage is TRBJ2-3, with 8 bases matching TRBD1. This CDR3 is built from 16 residues. CDR1 MDHEN and CDR2 SYDVKM come from the germline V gene. V lost 4 bases, J lost 0 bases, and 6 bases stayed unmatched. The CDR3 region is CASSSQGGTSTDTQYF. The CDR3 nucleotides read TGTGCCAGCAGTTCACAGGGGGGTACTAGCACAGATACGCAGTATTTT. Drawing the rest from reference TRBV28 and TRBJ2-3, the complete variable domain is DVKVTQSSRYLVKRTGEKVFLECVQDMDHENMFWYRQDPGLGLRLIYFSYDVKMKEKGDIPEGYSVSREKKERFSLILESASTNQTSMYLCASSSQGGTSTDTQYFGPGTRLTVL.

The chain recombines TRBV4-1 with TRBJ2-7, with a tentative D call TRBD2 (5 bases). With 1 base removed from V and 11 bases from J, the gap between germline ends came to 9 bases. Germline V CDR1 and CDR2: MGHRA, YSYEKL. This CDR3 has 11 amino acids. Written as DNA, the CDR3 is TGCGCCAGCAGCCAAGGCGGGCAGGAGTACTTC. Translation gives CASSQGGQEYF.